This paragraph covers one T cell receptor beta chain sequence. The antigen is unknown. This sample is part of a study of cytomegalovirus exposure and HLA in healthy donors. Study-wide findings and caveats: In a later analysis, TCR association rates varied by HLA locus: DRB1 most, HLA-C fewest.

Donors had nominal health at sampling but likely had unrecorded immune exposures. The length of the CDR3 is 13 residues. CDR1 MNHEY and CDR2 SMNVEV come from the germline V gene (reference sequence). The germline V and J ends were trimmed by 5 bases and 1 base, with 8 bases remaining between them. Researchers ran the PCR with 60 Vbeta and 13 Jbeta primers. Clones were sequenced by immunoSEQ multiplex PCR, and TCRdb holds only the in-frame ones, with some missing. The sample consists of 120,000 or so clones, roughly 66% of them appearing once. V usage is TRBV27 and J usage is TRBJ2-5; tentative D call: TRBD1 (5 bases). The sequenced sample was PBMCs. The receptor was isolated from a man aged 18 to 29 in good health and CMV-seronegative. The CDR3 region has the DNA TGTGCCAGCAGTCGACAGTTCCAAGAGACCCAGTACTTC. Protein product: CASSRQFQETQYF.